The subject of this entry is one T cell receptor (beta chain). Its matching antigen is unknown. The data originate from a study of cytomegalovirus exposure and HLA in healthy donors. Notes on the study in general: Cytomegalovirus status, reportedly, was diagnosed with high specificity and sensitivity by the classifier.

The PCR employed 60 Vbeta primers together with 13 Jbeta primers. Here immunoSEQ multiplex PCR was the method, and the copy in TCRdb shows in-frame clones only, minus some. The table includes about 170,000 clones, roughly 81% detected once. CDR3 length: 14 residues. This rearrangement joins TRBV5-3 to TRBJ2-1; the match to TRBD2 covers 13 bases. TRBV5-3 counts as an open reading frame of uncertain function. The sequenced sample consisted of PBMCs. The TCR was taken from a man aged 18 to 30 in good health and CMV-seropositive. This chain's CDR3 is CGLAGGGSYNEQFF. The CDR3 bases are TGTGGACTAGCGGGGGGTGGCTCCTACAATGAGCAGTTCTTC.